Below, 18 T cell receptor beta chains from the same sample are listed, as sequenced in a study of cytomegalovirus exposure and HLA in healthy donors. Only in-frame clones appear in the TCRdb table, and some are missing; sequencing was by immunoSEQ multiplex PCR. The sample lists some 120,000 clones; more than 75% were seen once. The sample comprised PBMCs. Source of these receptors: a woman aged 25 to 39 in good health and CMV-seronegative.

This clone has only one observation. V gene TRBV2 combines with J gene TRBJ2-1; possible D gene TRBD2, 6 bases. Germline V gives CDR1 SNHLY, CDR2 FYNNEI. The CDR3 is 16 amino acids. Between the trimmed V and J ends, which lost 6 bases and 4 bases, there was a span of 19 bases. The CDR3 sequence: CASSPLAGRGYNEQFF. In nucleotides, the CDR3 is TGTGCCAGCAGCCCCCTAGCTGGGCGGGGTTACAATGAGCAGTTCTTC. The entire variable domain, with the rest obtained from reference TRBV2 and TRBJ2-1, is as follows: EPEVTQTPSHQVTQMGQEVILRCVPISNHLYFYWYRQILGQKVEFLVSFYNNEISEKSEIFDDQFSVERPDGSNFTLKIRSTKLEDSAMYFCASSPLAGRGYNEQFFGPGTRLTVL.

The rearrangement uses TRBV6-5 and TRBJ2-1, with a possible D match to TRBD2 (6 bases). Germline lookup yields CDR1 MNHEY and CDR2 SVGAGI. The CDR3 has 15 residues. With 11 bases removed from V and 4 bases from J, the gap between germline ends came to 21 bases. CDR3: CASRRDGGGYNEQFF. In DNA form, the CDR3 reads TGTGCCTCTAGGCGGGACGGAGGAGGGTACAATGAGCAGTTCTTC.

The chain links TRBV19 to TRBJ1-6, with 8 bases that match TRBD1. The germline V gene has CDR1 LNHDA and CDR2 SQIVND (reference sequence). V dropped 4 bases and J dropped 1; count of bases not matched to a gene: 3. The CDR3 is made up of 16 amino acids. The CDR3 loop is CASSRQGMSYNSPLHF. The CDR3 DNA reads TGTGCCAGTAGTAGACAGGGGATGTCCTATAATTCACCCCTCCACTTT.

This chain uses TRBV19 with TRBJ2-2; 7 bases line up with TRBD2. This CDR3 spans 16 amino acids. Trimming at V came to 5 bases and at J to 4 bases, leaving 10 bases not matched to a gene. The germline V gene encodes CDR1 LNHDA and CDR2 SQIVND (reference sequence). The chain's CDR3 is CASSLLSGRGTGELFF. In DNA, the CDR3 is TGTGCCAGTAGTCTTTTGTCGGGGAGGGGCACCGGGGAGCTGTTTTTT.

A single count supports this clone. This chain joins TRBV11-3 and TRBJ2-7, with D perhaps TRBD2 (5 bases). The germline CDR1 and CDR2 sequences are SGHNT and YENEEA. V lost 1 base and J 7 bases, leaving 17 bases between the germline ends. The CDR3 length is 15 residues. The CDR3 DNA reads TGTGCCAGCAGCTTAGGGTTCCTACCCTCGGGGGAGCAGTACTTC. It specifies CASSLGFLPSGEQYF. Combining the CDR3 with reference TRBV11-3 and TRBJ2-7 gives the whole variable domain EAGVVQSPRYKIIEKKQPVAFWCNPISGHNTLYWYLQNLGQGPELLIRYENEEAVDDSQLPKDRFSAERLKGVDSTLKIQPAELGDSAVYLCASSLGFLPSGEQYFGPGTRLTVT.

The V gene is TRBV7-8, the J gene TRBJ2-7; 10 bases are a match to TRBD1. The junction had 9 bases not matched to a gene; V was cut back by 5 bases and J by 5 bases. Looked up from germline, CDR1 is SGHVS and CDR2 is FQNEAQ. The CDR3 contains 15 residues. The CDR3 DNA reads TGTGCCAGCAGCACCCGGGACAGGGGTGACCACGAGCAGTACTTC. Translating gives CASSTRDRGDHEQYF.

This sequence joins TRBV7-2 and TRBJ1-2; the D gene is possibly TRBD1 (6 bases). Looked up from germline, CDR1 is SGHTA and CDR2 is FQGNSA. Trimming cost V 0 bases and J 2 bases, with 7 bases left between them. The CDR3 has 14 amino acids. CDR3 amino acids: CASSLAGQNYGYTF. The CDR3 region has the DNA TGTGCCAGCAGCTTAGCCGGACAGAACTATGGCTACACCTTC.

V is TRBV7-9 and J is TRBJ2-7; TRBD1 aligns across 8 bases. The germline gives CDR1 SEHNR, CDR2 FQNEAQ (reference sequence). CDR3 length: 14 amino acids. The V and J ends lost 5 bases and 2 bases, in that order; junction bases with no gene match: 5. The CDR3 here is CASSLYRGAYEQYF. The CDR3 DNA is TGTGCCAGCAGCCTGTACAGGGGGGCCTACGAGCAGTACTTC.

V is TRBV29-1 and J is TRBJ2-1, with 7 nucleotides matching TRBD1. This CDR3 comprises 13 residues. V dropped 7 bases and J dropped 6; count of bases not matched to a gene: 9. Germline-derived CDR1 and CDR2 are SQVTM and ANQGSEA. For the CDR3, the DNA is TGCAGCGGCGACAGGGATCGGGGCAATGAGCAGTTCTTC. Protein: CSGDRDRGNEQFF.

The chain recombines TRBV11-2 with TRBJ2-7; D unclear. This CDR3 spans 12 amino acids. V lost 5 bases and J lost 6, with 11 bases in between. Germline assignment: CDR1 SGHAT and CDR2 FQNNGV. The CDR3 here is CASSHSWAEQYF. CDR3 bases: TGTGCCAGCAGCCACTCCTGGGCCGAGCAGTACTTC. The entire variable domain, with the rest obtained from reference TRBV11-2 and TRBJ2-7, is as follows: EAGVAQSPRYKIIEKRQSVAFWCNPISGHATLYWYQQILGQGPKLLIQFQNNGVVDDSQLPKDRFSAERLKGVDSTLKIQPAKLEDSAVYLCASSHSWAEQYFGPGTRLTVT.

This sequence joins TRBV19 and TRBJ2-2; a possible D gene is TRBD1 (5 bases). The CDR3 extends over 17 amino acids. CDR1 is LNHDA, CDR2 SQIVND, per germline (reference sequence). V shed 4 bases and J shed 0 bases, with 15 bases lying between them. As DNA, the CDR3 is TGTGCCAGTAGTACCCTAAGGGGCGAAGCGAACACCGGGGAGCTGTTTTTT. Translated: CASSTLRGEANTGELFF.

In its sample, this clone was seen once. The gene calls are TRBV10-1 and TRBJ2-7; possible D gene TRBD2, 6 bases. The CDR3 is made up of 12 amino acids. CDR1 WNHNN and CDR2 SYGVQD come from the germline V gene (reference sequence). With 4 bases removed from V and 3 bases from J, the gap between germline ends came to 7 bases. The CDR3 protein is CASSAGSYEQYF. Here the CDR3 DNA reads TGCGCCAGCAGTGCCGGGAGCTACGAGCAGTACTTC.

This chain connects TRBV5-6 to TRBJ1-1; tentative D call: TRBD1 (6 bases). CDR3 length: 13 amino acids. V gave up 3 bases and J gave up 1 base, with 7 bases separating them. From germline, CDR1 is SGHDT and CDR2 YYEEEE. The CDR3 DNA reads as TGTGCCAGCAGCTGGGGACAGAACACTGAAGCTTTCTTT. This encodes CASSWGQNTEAFF.

The V call is TRBV11-3, the J call TRBJ1-2, with TRBD1 identical over 9 bases. The trim removed 1 base at V and 4 bases at J, leaving 1 base unmatched. CDR3 length: 14 residues. The V gene's germline CDR1 is SGHNT and CDR2 YENEEA. For the CDR3, the DNA is TGTGCCAGCAGCTTAGCACAGGGGGCCTATGGCTACACCTTC. Protein: CASSLAQGAYGYTF.

The chain couples TRBV7-8 to TRBJ1-1; the match to TRBD1 covers 9 bases. Germline CDR1 SGHVS, CDR2 FQNEAQ. With 5 bases clipped from V and 4 bases from J, the junction kept 17 bases outside the gene matches. The CDR3 extends over 18 amino acids. The CDR3 DNA follows: TGTGCCAGCAGCCCCGGCCGGGACAGGGACCTCGCGGGCACTGAAGCTTTCTTT. Its translation is CASSPGRDRDLAGTEAFF. Full variable domain (remainder filled in from reference TRBV7-8 and TRBJ1-1): GAGVSQSPRYKVAKRGQDVALRCDPISGHVSLFWYQQALGQGPEFLTYFQNEAQLDKSGLPSDRFFAERPEGSVSTLKIQRTQQEDSAVYLCASSPGRDRDLAGTEAFFGQGTRLTVV.

The CDR3 here is CASSLITGGEQFF. CDR3 nucleotide sequence: TGTGCCAGCAGCTTAATAACCGGGGGTGAGCAGTTCTTC. This rearrangement joins TRBV7-3 to TRBJ2-1; maybe TRBD2 (6 bases). The CDR3 is 13 residues long. CDR1 and CDR2 (germline): SGHTA, FQGTGA. V was cut by 1 base and J by 9 bases, with 10 bases left in between.

The chain carries TRBV7-2 and TRBJ1-4, with D tentatively TRBD1 (5 bases). Trimming stripped 5 bases from V and 0 bases from J, with 10 bases between. Germline assignment: CDR1 SGHTA and CDR2 FQGNSA. The CDR3 consists of 15 residues. The CDR3 region has the DNA TGTGCCAGCAGCACCCAGGGTGCAACTAATGAAAAACTGTTTTTT. Translating it yields CASSTQGATNEKLFF. The whole variable domain, filled in from reference TRBV7-2 and TRBJ1-4, reads GAGVSQSPSNKVTEKGKDVELRCDPISGHTALYWYRQSLGQGLEFLIYFQGNSAPDKSGLPSDRFSAERTGGSVSTLTIQRTQQEDSAVYLCASSTQGATNEKLFFGSGTQLSVL.

The J gene is TRBJ1-2, the V gene TRBV11-3; 7 positions agree with TRBD1. The CDR3 contains 15 residues. Per germline, CDR1 SGHNT and CDR2 YENEEA. Germline trimming cut 5 bases from V and 0 bases from J; bases unmatched to any gene: 6. The CDR3 sequence: CASSMGDSTNYGYTF. The CDR3 nucleotides read TGTGCCAGCAGCATGGGGGACAGTACTAACTATGGCTACACCTTC.